This T cell receptor beta chain emerged from a study of T cells of healthy individuals. The germline gives CDR1 SGHRS, CDR2 YFSETQ. The CDR3 totals 15 residues. V gave up 0 bases and J gave up 0 bases, with 9 bases separating them. MiXCR, run by TCRdb on the 5' RACE reads, gives a single entry per CDR3 protein. The table has around 53,000 distinct CDR3 sequences, roughly 14% seen once. This clonotype was detected only a few times. The chain carries TRBV5-1 and TRBJ1-1; TRBD1 might be the D (6 bases). This sequence originates from a human donor in good health. The CDR3 here is CASSLGTAMNTEAFF. DNA of the CDR3: TGCGCCAGCAGCTTGGGGACAGCAATGAACACTGAAGCTTTCTTT. Supplemented by reference TRBV5-1 and TRBJ1-1, the full variable domain reads KAGVTQTPRYLIKTRGQQVTLSCSPISGHRSVSWYQQTPGQGLQFLFEYFSETQRNKGNFPGRFSGRQFSNSRSEMNVSTLELGDSALYLCASSLGTAMNTEAFFGQGTRLTVV.